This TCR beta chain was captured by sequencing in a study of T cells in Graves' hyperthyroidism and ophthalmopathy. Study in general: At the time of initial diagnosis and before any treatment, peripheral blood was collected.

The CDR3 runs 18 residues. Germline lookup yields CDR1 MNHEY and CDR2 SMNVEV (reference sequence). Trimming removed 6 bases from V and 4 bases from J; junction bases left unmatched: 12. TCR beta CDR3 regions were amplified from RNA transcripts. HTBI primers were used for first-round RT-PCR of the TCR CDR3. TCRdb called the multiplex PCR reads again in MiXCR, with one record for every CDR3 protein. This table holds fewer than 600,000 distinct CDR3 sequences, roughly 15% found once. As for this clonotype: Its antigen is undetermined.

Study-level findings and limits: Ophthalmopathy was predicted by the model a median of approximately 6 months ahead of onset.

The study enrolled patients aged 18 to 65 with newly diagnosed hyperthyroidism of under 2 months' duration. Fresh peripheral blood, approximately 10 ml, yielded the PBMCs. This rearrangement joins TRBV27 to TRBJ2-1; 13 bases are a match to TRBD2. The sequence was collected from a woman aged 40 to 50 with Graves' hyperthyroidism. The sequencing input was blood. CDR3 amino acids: CASRPGLAGKGLYNEQFF. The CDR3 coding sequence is TGTGCCAGCAGACCGGGACTAGCGGGAAAGGGGTTATACAATGAGCAGTTCTTC.